A selection of T cell receptor beta chains follows, all from one sample in a study of shared clonotypes between healthy human individuals. Assay: immunoSEQ multiplex PCR; the TCRdb copy retains only in-frame clones and omits some. Here the sample spans roughly 490,000 clones, over 65% being singletons. The specimen sequenced was PBMCs. All receptors come from a woman aged 40 to 49 in good health. Some clones in this sample may be carry-over from other donors' samples. CDR3s include the opening cysteine and the closing phenylalanine or tryptophan. The D gene is left open where the match is weak. Expanded clones are given a class, and other clones once, few, many or no size at all.

cdr3_length j_call d_call v_call clone_size cdr3_aa cdr3_nt
15 TRBJ2-5 TRBD2 TRBV5-4 few CASSQTAGGLETQYF TGTGCCAGCAGCCAGACAGCGGGAGGGCTGGAGACCCAGTACTTC
15 TRBJ2-1 TRBD2 TRBV6-4 NA CASSDSEAGVNEQFF TGTGCCAGCAGTGACTCCGAAGCGGGAGTAAATGAGCAGTTCTTC
13 TRBJ2-1 NA TRBV5-1 NA CASSPPLANEQFF TGCGCCAGCAGCCCACCCCTAGCCAATGAGCAGTTCTTC
15 TRBJ2-1 NA TRBV18 once CASSPRGVAYNEQFF TGTGCCAGCTCACCACGAGGCGTCGCCTACAATGAGCAGTTCTTC
14 TRBJ2-5 TRBD1 TRBV15 NA CATSRDTGEETQYF TGTGCCACCAGCAGAGATACAGGGGAAGAGACCCAGTACTTC
16 TRBJ2-7 TRBD2 TRBV7-2 NA CASSLGRLAGYYEQYF TGTGCCAGCAGCTTAGGGAGACTAGCGGGCTACTACGAGCAGTACTTC
13 TRBJ1-1 TRBD1 TRBV2 NA CAITGGENTEAFF TGTGCCATCACAGGGGGCGAGAACACTGAAGCTTTCTTT
11 TRBJ1-1 NA TRBV11-2 NA CASSLVFEAFF TGTGCCAGCAGCTTAGTTTTTGAAGCTTTCTTT
14 TRBJ2-3 TRBD2 TRBV15 NA CATSTSGVTDTQYF TGTGCCACCAGCACTAGCGGGGTCACAGATACGCAGTATTTT
12 TRBJ1-3 NA TRBV19 NA CASRPGGNTIYF TGTGCCAGTAGGCCTGGCGGAAACACCATATATTTT
14 TRBJ2-5 NA TRBV5-6 NA CASSLVAAQETQYF TGTGCCAGCAGCTTGGTAGCGGCCCAAGAGACCCAGTACTTC
15 TRBJ2-7 TRBD1 TRBV6-6 NA CASSYPGQGTYEQYF TGTGCCAGCAGTTACCCGGGACAGGGAACCTACGAGCAGTACTTC
11 TRBJ1-2 NA TRBV20-1 NA CSATGPYGYTF TGCAGTGCTACAGGGCCCTATGGCTACACCTTC
16 TRBJ2-1 TRBD2 TRBV5-1 NA CASSYIAGGKYNEQFF TGCGCCAGCAGCTACATAGCGGGAGGGAAATACAATGAGCAGTTCTTC
14 TRBJ1-2 NA TRBV27 NA CASSLSWRRVGYTF TGTGCCAGCAGTTTATCGTGGCGGCGGGTTGGCTACACCTTC
16 TRBJ2-5 TRBD1 TRBV28 NA CASSFSSRGFRETQYF TGTGCCAGCAGTTTCTCTTCCAGGGGGTTTCGGGAGACCCAGTACTTC
15 TRBJ2-5 TRBD1 TRBV7-8 NA CASSLTTGGQETQYF TGTGCCAGCAGCTTAACGACAGGGGGGCAAGAGACCCAGTACTTC
17 TRBJ2-2 TRBD2 TRBV11-2 NA CASSPPPSGSSHGELFF TGTGCCAGCAGCCCTCCTCCTAGCGGGAGTTCTCACGGGGAGCTGTTTTTT
15 TRBJ2-5 TRBD2 TRBV28 many CASSSEREYTETQYF TGTGCCAGCAGTTCGGAGCGGGAGTATACAGAGACCCAGTACTTC
12 TRBJ2-1 TRBD2 TRBV27 NA CASSTGLAEQFF TGTGCCAGCAGCACGGGACTAGCGGAGCAGTTCTTC
14 TRBJ2-7 NA TRBV11-2 NA CASSFLSVGYEQYF TGTGCCAGCAGCTTCTTGTCGGTAGGGTACGAGCAGTACTTC
16 TRBJ1-1 TRBD1 TRBV9 NA CASSVGTGGGGTEAFF TGTGCCAGCAGCGTCGGGACAGGGGGCGGGGGCACTGAAGCTTTCTTT